This TCR beta chain was sequenced for a study of blood T cells in healthy people across ages. This clonotype was seen only a few times. At least 5.5 micrograms of total RNA were extracted per sample. This CDR3 is 17 amino acids long. Looked up from germline, CDR1 is SGHTA and CDR2 is FQGNSA. V dropped 5 bases and J dropped 4; count of bases not matched to a gene: 9. Primed by a sample-barcoded 5' primer and a J-beta primer mix, a second PCR proceeded for about 7 to 11 cycles. TCRdb reanalysed the 5' RACE reads using MiXCR and keeps one entry per CDR3 protein. This sample has about 1.4 million distinct CDR3 sequences, with roughly 60% found just once.

This clonotype originated in a man aged 18 to 30 in good health. V and J are TRBV7-2 and TRBJ2-6, with TRBD1 matching over 9 bases. The specimen was blood. The CDR3 is CASSMRQGVRGANVLTF. In nucleotides, the CDR3 is TGTGCCAGCAGCATGCGACAGGGGGTTAGAGGGGCCAACGTCCTGACTTTC.